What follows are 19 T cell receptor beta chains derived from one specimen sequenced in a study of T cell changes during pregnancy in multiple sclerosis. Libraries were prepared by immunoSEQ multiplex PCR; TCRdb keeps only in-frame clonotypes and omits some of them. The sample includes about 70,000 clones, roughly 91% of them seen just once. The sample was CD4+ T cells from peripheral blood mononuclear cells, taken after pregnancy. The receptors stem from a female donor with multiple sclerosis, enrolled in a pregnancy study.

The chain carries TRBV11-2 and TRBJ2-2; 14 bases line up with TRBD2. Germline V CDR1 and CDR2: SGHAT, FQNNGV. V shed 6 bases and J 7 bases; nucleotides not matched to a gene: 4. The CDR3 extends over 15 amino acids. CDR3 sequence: CASREGLAGVGELFF. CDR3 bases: TGTGCCAGCAGGGAGGGACTAGCGGGAGTCGGGGAGCTGTTTTTT.

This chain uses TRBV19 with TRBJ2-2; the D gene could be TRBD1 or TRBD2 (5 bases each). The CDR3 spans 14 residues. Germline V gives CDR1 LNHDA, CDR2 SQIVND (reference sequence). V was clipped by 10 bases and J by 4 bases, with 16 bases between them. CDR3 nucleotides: TGTGCCACTAGGGGAGAAGAGGGCACCGGGGAGCTGTTTTTT. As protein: CATRGEEGTGELFF. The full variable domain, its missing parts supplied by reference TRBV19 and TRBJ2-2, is DGGITQSPKYLFRKEGQNVTLSCEQNLNHDAMYWYRQDPGQGLRLIYYSQIVNDFQKGDIAEGYSVSREKKESFPLTVTSAQKNPTAFYLCATRGEEGTGELFFGEGSRLTVL.

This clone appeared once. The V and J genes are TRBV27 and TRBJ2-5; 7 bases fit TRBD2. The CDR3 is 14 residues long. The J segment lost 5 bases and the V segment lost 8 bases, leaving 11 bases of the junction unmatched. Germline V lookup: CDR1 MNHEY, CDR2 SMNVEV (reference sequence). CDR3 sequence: CASGLTSRAETQYF. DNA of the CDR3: TGTGCCAGCGGATTGACTAGCCGGGCTGAGACCCAGTACTTC.

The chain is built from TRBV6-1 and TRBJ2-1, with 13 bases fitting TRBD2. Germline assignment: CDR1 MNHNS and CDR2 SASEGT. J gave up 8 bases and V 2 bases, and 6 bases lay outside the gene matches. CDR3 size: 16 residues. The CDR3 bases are TGTGCCAGCAGTGAAATCAGGGGACTAGCGGGATATGAGCAGTTCTTC. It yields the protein CASSEIRGLAGYEQFF.

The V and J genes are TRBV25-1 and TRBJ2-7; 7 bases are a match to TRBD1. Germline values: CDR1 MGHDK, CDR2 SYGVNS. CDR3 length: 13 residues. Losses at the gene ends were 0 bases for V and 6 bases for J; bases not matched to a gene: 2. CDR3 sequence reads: CASSEYTGVEQYF. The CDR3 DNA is TGTGCCAGCAGTGAATATACAGGGGTCGAGCAGTACTTC.

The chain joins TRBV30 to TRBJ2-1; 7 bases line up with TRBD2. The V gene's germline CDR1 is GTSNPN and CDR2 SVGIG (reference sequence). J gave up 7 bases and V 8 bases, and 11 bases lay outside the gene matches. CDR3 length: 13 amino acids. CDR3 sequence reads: CARSPGGLNEQFF. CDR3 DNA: TGTGCCCGCTCCCCGGGAGGTCTGAATGAGCAGTTCTTC.

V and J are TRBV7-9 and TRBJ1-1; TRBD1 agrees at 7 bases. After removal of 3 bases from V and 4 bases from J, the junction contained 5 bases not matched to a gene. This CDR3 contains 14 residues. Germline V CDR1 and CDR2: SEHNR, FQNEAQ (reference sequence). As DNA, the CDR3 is TGTGCCAGCAGCTTTCGTACAGGGGTCACTGAAGCTTTCTTT. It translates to CASSFRTGVTEAFF.

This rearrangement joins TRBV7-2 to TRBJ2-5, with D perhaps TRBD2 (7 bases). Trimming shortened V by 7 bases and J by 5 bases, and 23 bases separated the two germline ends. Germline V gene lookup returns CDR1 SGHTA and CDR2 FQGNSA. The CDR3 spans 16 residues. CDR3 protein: CASTLSGGAGVETQYF. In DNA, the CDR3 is TGTGCCAGCACCCTAAGTGGGGGGGCCGGTGTGGAGACCCAGTACTTC.

CDR3 in amino acids: CASSLGQTIYEQYF. The CDR3 coding sequence is TGTGCCAGCAGCTTAGGTCAGACAATCTACGAGCAGTACTTC. V is TRBV7-8 and J is TRBJ2-7, with D unresolved. Trimming pared 1 base from V and 3 bases from J, leaving 10 bases between. The CDR3 runs 14 residues. The V gene's germline CDR1 is SGHVS and CDR2 FQNEAQ.

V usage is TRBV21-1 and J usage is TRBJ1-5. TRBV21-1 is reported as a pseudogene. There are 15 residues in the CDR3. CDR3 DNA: TGTGCCAGCAGCCGGCGGGACTTCGGCAATCAGCCCCAGCATTTT. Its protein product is CASSRRDFGNQPQHF.

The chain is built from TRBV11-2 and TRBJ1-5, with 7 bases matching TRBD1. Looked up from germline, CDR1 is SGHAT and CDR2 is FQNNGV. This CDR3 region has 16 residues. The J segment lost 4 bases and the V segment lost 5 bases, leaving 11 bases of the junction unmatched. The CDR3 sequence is CASSVSGGRQNQPQHF. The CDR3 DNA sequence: TGTGCCAGCAGCGTCTCAGGGGGAAGGCAAAATCAGCCCCAGCATTTT. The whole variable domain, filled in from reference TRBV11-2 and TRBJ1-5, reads EAGVAQSPRYKIIEKRQSVAFWCNPISGHATLYWYQQILGQGPKLLIQFQNNGVVDDSQLPKDRFSAERLKGVDSTLKIQPAKLEDSAVYLCASSVSGGRQNQPQHFGDGTRLSIL.

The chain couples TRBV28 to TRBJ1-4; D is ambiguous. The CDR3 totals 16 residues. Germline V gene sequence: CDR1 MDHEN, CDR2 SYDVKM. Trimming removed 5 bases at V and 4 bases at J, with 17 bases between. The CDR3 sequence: CASSPTRAGLNEKLFF. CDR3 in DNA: TGTGCCAGCAGTCCCACGAGGGCAGGTCTTAATGAAAAACTGTTTTTT.

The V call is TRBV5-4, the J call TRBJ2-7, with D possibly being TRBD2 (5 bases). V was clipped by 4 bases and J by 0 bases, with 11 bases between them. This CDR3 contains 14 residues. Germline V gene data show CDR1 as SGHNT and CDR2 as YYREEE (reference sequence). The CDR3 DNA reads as TGTGCCAGCAGCCGGCCCGGGATCTCCTACGAGCAGTACTTC. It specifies CASSRPGISYEQYF.

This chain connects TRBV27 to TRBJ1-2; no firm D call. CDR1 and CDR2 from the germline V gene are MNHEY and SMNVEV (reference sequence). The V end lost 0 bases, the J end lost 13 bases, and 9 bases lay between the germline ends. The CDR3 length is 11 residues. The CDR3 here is CASSLSGVFTF. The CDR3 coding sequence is TGTGCCAGCAGTTTATCGGGAGTATTCACCTTC.

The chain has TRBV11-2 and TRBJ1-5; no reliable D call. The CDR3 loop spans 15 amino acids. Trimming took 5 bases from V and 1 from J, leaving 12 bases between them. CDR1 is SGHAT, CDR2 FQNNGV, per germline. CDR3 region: CASSLRGRSNQPQHF. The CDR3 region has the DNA TGTGCCAGCAGCCTCCGGGGAAGGAGCAATCAGCCCCAGCATTTT.

The CDR3 region is CASRTPGLARDYSYNEQFF. CDR3 bases: TGTGCCAGCAGGACGCCGGGACTAGCGCGGGATTACTCCTACAATGAGCAGTTCTTC. The gene calls are TRBV2 and TRBJ2-1; 10 bases map to TRBD2. Germline lookup yields CDR1 SNHLY and CDR2 FYNNEI. This CDR3 is built from 19 residues. V shed 6 bases and J 0 bases; nucleotides not matched to a gene: 14. The full variable domain, with the rest looked up from reference TRBV2 and TRBJ2-1, is EPEVTQTPSHQVTQMGQEVILRCVPISNHLYFYWYRQILGQKVEFLVSFYNNEISEKSEIFDDQFSVERPDGSNFTLKIRSTKLEDSAMYFCASRTPGLARDYSYNEQFFGPGTRLTVL.

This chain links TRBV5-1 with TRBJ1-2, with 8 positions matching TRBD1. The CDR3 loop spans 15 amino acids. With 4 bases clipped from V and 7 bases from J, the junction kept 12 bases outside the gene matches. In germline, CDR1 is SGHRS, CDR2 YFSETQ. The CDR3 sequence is CASSPGSQGASGYTF. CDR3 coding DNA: TGCGCCAGCAGCCCCGGTTCGCAGGGGGCAAGTGGCTACACCTTC.

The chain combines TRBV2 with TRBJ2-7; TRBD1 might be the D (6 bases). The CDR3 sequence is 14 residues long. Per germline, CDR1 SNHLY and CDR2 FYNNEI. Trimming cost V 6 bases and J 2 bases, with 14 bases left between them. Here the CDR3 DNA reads TGTGCCAGCAGGGAACAGGGAATCCCCTACGAGCAGTACTTC. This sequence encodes CASREQGIPYEQYF.

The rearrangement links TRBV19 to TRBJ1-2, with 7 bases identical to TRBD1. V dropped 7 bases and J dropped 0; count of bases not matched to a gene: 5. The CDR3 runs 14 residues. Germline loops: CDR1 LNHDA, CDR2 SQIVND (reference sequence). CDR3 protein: CASTQGQANYGYTF. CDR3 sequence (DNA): TGTGCCAGTACCCAAGGACAGGCTAACTATGGCTACACCTTC.